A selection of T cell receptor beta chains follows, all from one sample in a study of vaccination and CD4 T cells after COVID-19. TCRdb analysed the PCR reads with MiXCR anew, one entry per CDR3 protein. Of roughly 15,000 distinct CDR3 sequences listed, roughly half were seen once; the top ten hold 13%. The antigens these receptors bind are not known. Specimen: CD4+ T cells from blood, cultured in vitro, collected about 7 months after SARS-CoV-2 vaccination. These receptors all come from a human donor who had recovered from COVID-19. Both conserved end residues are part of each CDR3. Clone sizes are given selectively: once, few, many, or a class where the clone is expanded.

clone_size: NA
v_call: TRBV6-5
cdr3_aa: CASSYTFPGGSPLHF

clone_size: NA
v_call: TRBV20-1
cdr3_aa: CSATWTSGPTDTQYF

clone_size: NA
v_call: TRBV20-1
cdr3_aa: CSATSFFGTSLARPYEQYF

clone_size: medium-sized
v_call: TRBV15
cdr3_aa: CATSRRIGGAEADTQYF

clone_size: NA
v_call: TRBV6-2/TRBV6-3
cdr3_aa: CASSRGQGDNQPQHF

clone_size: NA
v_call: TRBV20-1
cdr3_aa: CSARQGSTDTQYF

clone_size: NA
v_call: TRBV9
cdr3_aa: CASSVGTGGEYEQYF

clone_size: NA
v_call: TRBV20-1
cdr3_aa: CSASRLLFYEQYF

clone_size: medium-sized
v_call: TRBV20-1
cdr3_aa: CSARDQRGSQPQHF

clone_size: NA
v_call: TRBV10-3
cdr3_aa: CAIRPVGGRFNEQFF

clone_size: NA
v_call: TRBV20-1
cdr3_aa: CSASGDGAVGYTF

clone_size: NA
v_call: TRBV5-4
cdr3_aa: CASRQSGSTDTQYF

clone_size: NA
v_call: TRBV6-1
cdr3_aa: CASSRTSGGAGETQYF

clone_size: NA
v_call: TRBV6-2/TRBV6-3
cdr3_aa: CASSKRTVQQETQYF

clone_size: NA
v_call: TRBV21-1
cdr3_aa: CASSTGGYSNQPQHF

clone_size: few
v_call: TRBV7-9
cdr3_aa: CASSPTGGHTDTQYF

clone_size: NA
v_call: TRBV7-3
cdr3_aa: CASSLNSPPLTDTQYF

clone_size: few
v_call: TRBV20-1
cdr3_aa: CSATSPVAGGTDTQYF